The 15 T cell receptor beta chains listed next were all sequenced from one sample in a study of TIL therapy for anti-PD-1-resistant metastatic lung cancer. Documented time point: pre-treatment sample, taken before nivolumab and TIL therapy. The immunoSEQ assay was v3. The table came from immunoSEQ multiplex PCR; TCRdb's copy has only in-frame clones and leaves some out. The table has about 46,000 clones, 65% to 90% seen once. The sample here was blood, taken at baseline. The receptors stem from a person aged 25-85 years with non-small cell lung cancer.

The chain is built from TRBV27 and TRBJ1-1; D perhaps matches TRBD1 (5 bases). V was cut by 0 bases and J by 0 bases, with 8 bases left in between. This CDR3 is built from 15 residues. The germline V gene encodes CDR1 MNHEY and CDR2 SMNVEV (reference sequence). CDR3 sequence reads: CASSLSRGMNTEAFF. The CDR3, as DNA: TGTGCCAGCAGTTTATCGAGGGGAATGAACACTGAAGCTTTCTTT.

CDR3 nucleotide sequence: TGTGCCTGGAGTGTAGGTAGCGGGGTGGCAGATACGCAGTATTTT. As protein: CAWSVGSGVADTQYF. V is TRBV30 and J is TRBJ2-3, with 8 nucleotides matching TRBD2. CDR1 is GTSNPN, CDR2 SVGIG, per germline (reference sequence). Trimming cost V 0 bases and J 4 bases; bases outside gene matches: 6. The CDR3 length is 15 residues.

The genes are TRBV7-9 and TRBJ2-7; D remains unclear. The CDR3 is 14 residues long. Per the germline V gene, CDR1 is SEHNR and CDR2 is FQNEAQ (reference sequence). V dropped 1 base and J dropped 4 bases, with 11 bases sitting between them. The CDR3: CASSLGQALYEQYF. The CDR3 DNA reads TGTGCCAGCAGCTTAGGGCAGGCACTTTACGAGCAGTACTTC.

This rearrangement joins TRBV6-5 to TRBJ2-1; D gene ambiguous. Deletions cut 0 bases from V and 4 bases from J, with 10 bases between. Germline CDR1 and CDR2: MNHEY and SVGAGI. The CDR3 has 15 residues. CDR3 bases: TGTGCCAGCAGTTACTCGCCCAGCGATTACAATGAGCAGTTCTTC. Translation: CASSYSPSDYNEQFF.

CDR3 nucleotides: TGCGCCAGCAGCCAAGGGGCTCGTAGCTCTGGAAACACCATATATTTT. This encodes CASSQGARSSGNTIYF. The J gene is TRBJ1-3, the V gene TRBV4-3; D not certain. Trimming took 1 base from V and 0 from J, leaving 10 bases between them. The CDR3 covers 16 residues. Germline CDR1 reads LGHNA; CDR2 reads YSLEER.

The chain has TRBV27 and TRBJ2-4, with D perhaps matching TRBD1 (5 bases). Looked up from germline, CDR1 is MNHEY and CDR2 is SMNVEV (reference sequence). Deletions cut 0 bases from V and 0 bases from J, with 12 bases between. The CDR3 covers 17 residues. The CDR3 region has the DNA TGTGCCAGCAGTTTATCGACAGCAGCCCTAGCCAAAAACATTCAGTACTTC. Translated: CASSLSTAALAKNIQYF.

This clone has just one count. This rearrangement joins TRBV5-1 to TRBJ1-1, with a tentative D call TRBD1 (6 bases). CDR1 is SGHRS and CDR2 is YFSETQ in the germline V gene. Deletions cut 5 bases from V and 3 bases from J, with 11 bases between. The CDR3 has 13 residues. CDR3 residues: CASREQGYTEAFF. CDR3 nucleotides: TGCGCCAGCAGAGAACAGGGCTACACTGAAGCTTTCTTT.

The chain links TRBV28 to TRBJ1-1; D gene uncertain. The V end lost 5 bases, the J end lost 1 base, and 11 bases lay between the germline ends. The CDR3 totals 14 residues. Germline CDR1 is MDHEN and CDR2 is SYDVKM. CDR3 nucleotide sequence: TGTGCCAGCAGTAGGCCGACACGGAACACTGAAGCTTTCTTT. This encodes CASSRPTRNTEAFF.

V and J are TRBV3-1 (or the pseudogene TRBV3-2) and TRBJ1-4, with 11 bases identical to TRBD1. Trimming took 4 bases from V and 8 from J; bases not matched to a gene: 6. The CDR3 covers 15 residues. Looked up from germline, CDR1 is LGHDT and CDR2 is YNNKEL (reference sequence). The CDR3 DNA reads TGTGCCAGCAGCCGAGAGGACAGGGGGCGGGAAAAACTGTTTTTT. Its translation: CASSREDRGREKLFF.

This rearrangement joins TRBV24-1 to TRBJ2-2, with D perhaps TRBD2 (5 bases). With 4 bases removed from V and 13 bases from J, the gap between germline ends came to 12 bases. CDR3 length equals 12 residues. Germline CDR1 reads KGHDR; CDR2 reads SFDVKD. Here the CDR3 reads CATSDLDRGLFF. CDR3 nucleotides: TGTGCCACCAGTGACCTCGACCGGGGGCTGTTTTTT.

This chain uses TRBV3-1 (or the pseudogene TRBV3-2) with TRBJ1-6; D might be TRBD1 (6 bases). The CDR3 totals 15 residues. The V end was cut by 3 bases, the J end by 6 bases, with 12 bases between. The V gene's germline CDR1 is LGHDT and CDR2 YNNKEL (reference sequence). The CDR3 sequence: CASSQSQGGNSPLHF. CDR3 DNA sequence: TGTGCCAGCAGCCAGAGCCAAGGGGGTAATTCACCCCTCCACTTT.

The rearrangement joins TRBV14 to TRBJ2-1; TRBD2 agrees at 8 bases. Germline assignment: CDR1 SGHDN and CDR2 FVKESK. J lost 2 bases, V lost 4 bases, and 7 bases had no gene match. This CDR3 contains 16 residues. The CDR3 nucleotides read TGTGCCAGCAGCCTGTTAGGGACTAGTGCCTACAATGAGCAGTTCTTC. It is translated as CASSLLGTSAYNEQFF.

V and J are TRBV2 and TRBJ1-5, with a possible D match to TRBD1 (6 bases). This CDR3 comprises 15 residues. CDR1 is SNHLY, CDR2 FYNNEI, per germline. The V end was cut by 4 bases, the J end by 6 bases, with 16 bases between. DNA of the CDR3: TGTGCCAGCAGTGTCTGGGGGCAAGGGTTTCAGCCCCAGCATTTT. It translates to CASSVWGQGFQPQHF.

The CDR3 spells CASSVGSGLAGNTGELFF. In nucleotides, the CDR3 is TGTGCCAGCAGCGTAGGGAGTGGACTAGCGGGAAACACCGGGGAGCTGTTTTTT. The V and J genes are TRBV9 and TRBJ2-2; 12 bases agree with TRBD2. Germline assignment: CDR1 SGDLS and CDR2 YYNGEE. This CDR3 has 18 amino acids. V shed 0 bases and J 2 bases; nucleotides not matched to a gene: 5. Looking up the rest from reference TRBV9 and TRBJ2-2 gives the full variable domain: DSGVTQTPKHLITATGQRVTLRCSPRSGDLSVYWYQQSLDQGLQFLIQYYNGEERAKGNILERFSAQQFPDLHSELNLSSLELGDSALYFCASSVGSGLAGNTGELFFGEGSRLTVL.

This clone came up a few times. The V gene is TRBV5-5, the J gene TRBJ2-2; no clear D. The CDR3 totals 14 residues. V gave up 5 bases and J gave up 2 bases, with 10 bases separating them. Germline loops: CDR1 SGHKS, CDR2 YYEKEE (reference sequence). The CDR3 here is CASRRSSNTGELFF. DNA for the CDR3: TGTGCCAGCAGGAGATCCTCAAACACCGGGGAGCTGTTTTTT.